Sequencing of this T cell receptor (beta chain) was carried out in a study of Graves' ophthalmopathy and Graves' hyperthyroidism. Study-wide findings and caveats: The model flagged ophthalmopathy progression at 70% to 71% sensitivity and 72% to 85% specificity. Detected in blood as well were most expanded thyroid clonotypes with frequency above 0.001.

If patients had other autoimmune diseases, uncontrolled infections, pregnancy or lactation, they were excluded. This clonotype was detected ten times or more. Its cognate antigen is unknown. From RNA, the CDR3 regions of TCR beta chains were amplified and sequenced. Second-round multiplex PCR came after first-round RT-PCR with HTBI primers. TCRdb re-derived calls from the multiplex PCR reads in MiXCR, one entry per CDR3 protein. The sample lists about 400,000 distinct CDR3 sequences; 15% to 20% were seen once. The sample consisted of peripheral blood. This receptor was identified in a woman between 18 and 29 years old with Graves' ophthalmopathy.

CDR3 in amino acids: CASSAPPESQQYF. CDR3 bases: TGTGCCAGCAGCGCCCCCCCGGAGAGTCAGCAGTACTTC. V gene TRBV11-2 combines with J gene TRBJ2-4; D is unresolved. In germline, CDR1 is SGHAT, CDR2 FQNNGV. V dropped 5 bases and J dropped 13 bases, with 18 bases sitting between them. The CDR3 loop spans 13 amino acids. Filled out from reference TRBV11-2 and TRBJ2-4, the complete variable domain reads EAGVAQSPRYKIIEKRQSVAFWCNPISGHATLYWYQQILGQGPKLLIQFQNNGVVDDSQLPKDRFSAERLKGVDSTLKIQPAKLEDSAVYLCASSAPPESQQYFGAGTRLSVL.